Reported below is one T cell receptor beta chain. Its antigen remains unknown. This specimen belongs to a study of graft-versus-host responses after intestinal transplantation. The overall study: Recipients obtained multivisceral, liver-intestinal, or isolated intestinal transplants.

The CDR3 spans 14 residues. The V gene lost 7 bases and the J gene lost 2 bases, with 12 bases spanning the gap. From germline, CDR1 is WSHSY and CDR2 SAAADI. Here immunoSEQ multiplex PCR was the method, and the copy in TCRdb shows in-frame clones only, minus some. The repertoire consists of 14,000 or so clones, with 77% occurring once and the leading ten covering 3% to 4.5%. Study-wide results and caveats: High graft-versus-host to host-versus-graft clonal ratios were found in allografts of patients who had graft-donor T cell macrochimerism.

Graft specimens yielded both intraepithelial and lamina propria lymphocytes. The TCR was taken from a human patient who received an intestinal transplant, so some T cells may come from the graft donor. The sample here was ileum tissue, taken just over 26 days after intestinal transplant. The chain employs TRBV10-2 and TRBJ1-5, with a weak D call TRBD1 (6 bases). The CDR3 region is CASNLQGGNQPQHF. The CDR3 nucleotides read TGCGCCAGCAATCTACAGGGTGGCAATCAGCCCCAGCATTTT.